Below are 21 T cell receptor beta chains sequenced from a single sample in a study of blood T cell repertoires in COVID-19. The table came from immunoSEQ multiplex PCR; TCRdb's copy has only in-frame clones and leaves some out. The sample yields over 200,000 clones, 80% to 85% seen once. Material for sequencing was peripheral blood. The receptors were sampled from a man between 50 and 59 years old with active or convalescent COVID-19.

This clone was found a few times. This chain joins TRBV6-6 and TRBJ1-1; D might be TRBD1 (5 bases). Trimming left V 1 base short and J 1 base short, with 13 bases between. The CDR3 sequence is 16 residues long. Germline V lookup: CDR1 MNHNY, CDR2 SVGAGI (reference sequence). The DNA for the CDR3 is TGTGCCAGCAGTTACTTGGGAGGCACAGGGAACACTGAAGCTTTCTTT. This translates into CASSYLGGTGNTEAFF.

The chain recombines TRBV3-1 (or the pseudogene TRBV3-2) with TRBJ2-1, with D possibly TRBD2 on 6 matching bases. V was cut by 2 bases and J by 8 bases, with 16 bases left in between. The CDR3 runs 15 residues. Germline V lookup: CDR1 LGHDT, CDR2 YNNKEL (reference sequence). Written as DNA, the CDR3 is TGTGCCAGCAGCCAACAACCGACTAGTCGAGATGAGCAGTTCTTC. Translating gives CASSQQPTSRDEQFF.

This clone was counted once. Other nucleotide sequences in the sample specify the same CDR3. The genes are TRBV19 and TRBJ2-1, with 9 bases that match TRBD1. CDR3 length: 15 residues. The junction had 4 bases not matched to a gene; V was cut back by 4 bases and J by 3 bases. Per germline, CDR1 LNHDA and CDR2 SQIVND (reference sequence). This CDR3 is CASSTGQGNYNEQFF. CDR3 sequence (DNA): TGTGCCAGTAGTACGGGACAGGGTAACTACAATGAGCAGTTCTTC.

Only one count was recorded for this clone. The genes are TRBV19 and TRBJ2-3, with D tentatively TRBD2 (6 bases). Germline assignment: CDR1 LNHDA and CDR2 SQIVND (reference sequence). The CDR3 sequence is 17 residues long. The V gene lost 3 bases and the J gene lost 0 bases, with 16 bases spanning the gap. The CDR3 bases are TGTGCCAGTAGTATTCGGGCAGGACTACTTAGCACAGATACGCAGTATTTT. Amino acid sequence: CASSIRAGLLSTDTQYF.

The rearrangement uses TRBV15 and TRBJ2-3; TRBD1 agrees at 7 bases. This CDR3 region has 15 residues. The germline CDR1 and CDR2 sequences are LNHNV and YYDKDF (reference sequence). Germline trimming cut 3 bases from V and 3 bases from J; bases unmatched to any gene: 6. The CDR3 sequence is CATSRAGTATDTQYF. The CDR3 DNA sequence: TGTGCCACCAGCAGGGCCGGGACAGCAACAGATACGCAGTATTTT.

The chain is built from TRBV6-5 and TRBJ2-4, with D unclear. The length of the CDR3 is 14 residues. The germline V gene has CDR1 MNHEY and CDR2 SVGAGI. V lost 6 bases to trimming and J lost 0 bases, with 9 bases between them. CDR3 DNA sequence: TGTGCCAGCAGCCGAGAGTTAGCCAAAAACATTCAGTACTTC. This gives the protein CASSRELAKNIQYF.

CDR3 residues: CASSLVRARGMNTEAFF. The CDR3 DNA reads as TGTGCCAGCAGCTTGGTTAGGGCCCGGGGGATGAACACTGAAGCTTTCTTT. The rearrangement uses TRBV5-6 and TRBJ1-1; D is possibly TRBD1 (5 bases). Per the germline V gene, CDR1 is SGHDT and CDR2 is YYEEEE. Deletions cut 0 bases from V and 0 bases from J, with 15 bases between. The CDR3 covers 17 residues.

V gene TRBV6-4 combines with J gene TRBJ1-5, with D unresolved. Germline values: CDR1 MRHNA, CDR2 SNTAGT. The CDR3 consists of 13 residues. V lost 0 bases, J lost 6 bases, and 6 bases lay in between. CDR3 in DNA: TGTGCCAGCAGTGACTCAGCGGGTCAGCCCCAGCATTTT. Its protein is CASSDSAGQPQHF.

The chain combines TRBV6-5 with TRBJ1-1; a weak D match, TRBD1 (5 bases). Germline V gives CDR1 MNHEY, CDR2 SVGAGI. This CDR3 contains 15 residues. Trimming pared 10 bases from V and 0 bases from J, leaving 18 bases between. The DNA of the CDR3 is TGTGCCACCCGCCCTGACAGATCCATGAACACTGAAGCTTTCTTT. Protein product: CATRPDRSMNTEAFF.

V and J are TRBV6-5 and TRBJ1-5; no firm D call. The CDR3 spans 13 residues. Germline loops: CDR1 MNHEY, CDR2 SVGAGI. Trimming stripped 0 bases from V and 9 bases from J, with 9 bases between. The CDR3 protein is CASSYSSRSPQHF. The CDR3 region has the DNA TGTGCCAGCAGTTACTCCTCCCGGTCGCCCCAGCATTTT.

The CDR3 coding sequence is TGTGCCAGCAGCTCCAGGACAGGGGAGAATGAAAAACTGTTTTTT. It translates to CASSSRTGENEKLFF. The rearrangement joins TRBV7-9 to TRBJ1-4, with 9 bases that match TRBD1. The CDR3 length is 15 residues. J gave up 5 bases and V 4 bases, and 5 bases lay outside the gene matches. Germline CDR1 and CDR2: SEHNR and FQNEAQ (reference sequence). Supplemented by reference TRBV7-9 and TRBJ1-4, the full variable domain reads DTGVSQNPRHKITKRGQNVTFRCDPISEHNRLYWYRQTLGQGPEFLTYFQNEAQLEKSRLLSDRFSAERPKGSFSTLEIQRTEQGDSAMYLCASSSRTGENEKLFFGSGTQLSVL.

The rearrangement uses TRBV10-3 and TRBJ1-3, with D possibly being TRBD1 (5 bases). Trimming cost V 11 bases and J 2 bases, with 16 bases left between them. Germline lookup yields CDR1 ENHRY and CDR2 SYGVKD. This CDR3 has 14 residues. CDR3 coding DNA: TGTGCCTCCAAGGCGGGGCATACTGGAAACACCATATATTTT. It codes for CASKAGHTGNTIYF.

The DNA for the CDR3 is TGTGCCAGCAGTTTATCGGTGGGGGGCAGGGAGGGCGAGCAGTACTTC. This encodes CASSLSVGGREGEQYF. The J gene is TRBJ2-7, the V gene TRBV27; D is perhaps TRBD2 (7 bases). Trimming removed 0 bases at V and 6 bases at J, with 18 bases between. This CDR3 comprises 16 residues. Germline CDR1 and CDR2: MNHEY and SMNVEV (reference sequence).

This clone was seen once. This chain joins TRBV7-3 and TRBJ2-3, with TRBD2 matching 14 bases. The CDR3 is 16 residues long. Germline V CDR1 and CDR2: SGHTA, FQGTGA. With 5 bases clipped from V and 5 bases from J, the junction kept 6 bases outside the gene matches. The CDR3 DNA reads as TGTGCCAGCAGCGAAGAGGGACTAGCGGGGGTAGATACGCAGTATTTT. It encodes CASSEEGLAGVDTQYF.

V and J are TRBV20-1 and TRBJ1-1, with TRBD1 as a possible D gene (5 bases). CDR3 size: 14 residues. V was pared by 3 bases and J by 6 bases, with 17 bases between. CDR1 is DFQATT, CDR2 SNEGSKA, per germline (reference sequence). This CDR3 reads CSASFGGTRAEAFF. The CDR3 DNA is TGCAGTGCTAGTTTCGGAGGGACGAGGGCTGAAGCTTTCTTT.

The rearrangement links TRBV30 to TRBJ1-2; a weak D match, TRBD1 (5 bases). The CDR3 consists of 13 residues. Germline lookup yields CDR1 GTSNPN and CDR2 SVGIG (reference sequence). Trimming shortened V by 0 bases and J by 8 bases, and 13 bases separated the two germline ends. This chain's CDR3 is CAWSVPGGHGYTF. The DNA of the CDR3 is TGTGCCTGGAGTGTACCCGGGGGTCACGGCTACACCTTC.

This sequence joins TRBV30 and TRBJ1-4; a weak D match, TRBD1 (6 bases). The V gene's germline CDR1 is GTSNPN and CDR2 SVGIG (reference sequence). Trimming removed 7 bases at V and 7 bases at J, with 10 bases between. The CDR3 has 11 amino acids. Written as DNA, the CDR3 is TGTGCCTCGAGGACAGCTGAAAAACTGTTTTTT. Translated, it gives CASRTAEKLFF.

The chain links TRBV6-5 to TRBJ1-1, with D possibly being TRBD1 (5 bases). V was trimmed by 4 bases and J by 1 base, leaving 13 bases between them. The CDR3 covers 15 residues. CDR1 MNHEY and CDR2 SVGAGI come from the germline V gene. In DNA, the CDR3 is TGTGCCAGCAGTTGGGGGGATGAGCGGAACACTGAAGCTTTCTTT. Its translation: CASSWGDERNTEAFF.

This chain joins TRBV5-1 and TRBJ2-7; a weak D match, TRBD1 (6 bases). V lost 0 bases and J lost 2, with 9 bases in between. This CDR3 is 14 amino acids long. Germline V gene lookup returns CDR1 SGHRS and CDR2 YFSETQ. Written as DNA, the CDR3 is TGCGCCAGCAGCTTGGAAAGACAGGCCTACGAGCAGTACTTC. Protein sequence: CASSLERQAYEQYF.

This chain uses TRBV15 with TRBJ2-7, with D uncertain. Germline lookup yields CDR1 LNHNV and CDR2 YYDKDF (reference sequence). This CDR3 has 14 residues. Trimming removed 0 bases at V and 9 bases at J, with 15 bases between. The CDR3 sequence: CATSRDKTAYGQYF. DNA of the CDR3: TGTGCCACCAGCAGAGACAAGACTGCATATGGGCAGTACTTC.

This clone was counted a single time. The rearrangement joins TRBV5-4 to TRBJ2-7; perhaps TRBD2 as D (6 bases). The V gene's germline CDR1 is SGHNT and CDR2 YYREEE (reference sequence). The CDR3 sequence is 14 residues long. Trimming removed 3 bases at V and 7 bases at J, with 17 bases between. CDR3 in amino acids: CASSSAGSSVEQYF. The CDR3 DNA is TGTGCCAGCAGCTCCGCGGGATCCTCTGTGGAGCAGTACTTC.